What follows are 13 T cell receptor beta chains derived from one specimen sequenced in a study of Graves' ophthalmopathy and Graves' hyperthyroidism. RNA transcripts served as template for amplifying TCR beta CDR3 sequences. In the first round, RT-PCR was carried out with HTBI primers, and a multiplex PCR formed the second round. TCRdb re-derived calls from the multiplex PCR reads in MiXCR, one entry per CDR3 protein. The sample consists of approximately 640,000 distinct CDR3 sequences, about 40% of them appearing once. The source material was peripheral blood. The source is an adult man with Graves' ophthalmopathy.

Comment on this clonotype: One end of the junction fails to match germline, which may point to a read error. The chain couples TRBV11-1 to TRBJ1-3, with D maybe TRBD1 (5 bases). Germline V gene data show CDR1 as SGHAT and CDR2 as FQDESV (reference sequence). CDR3 length: 16 amino acids. CDR3 in DNA: TGTGCCAGCAGCTTAGGGGACTCCAGCACTGGAAACACCACATATTTT. As protein: CASSLGDSSTGNTTYF.

This clonotype is a singleton in its sample. A read error is likely, as this CDR3 ends without the conserved phenylalanine or tryptophan. In DNA, the CDR3 is TGTGCCAGCAGCGTAGCGGGGGACTCCTCTGGGGCCAACGTCCTGACTCCA. This translates into CASSVAGDSSGANVLTP. The genes are TRBV9 and TRBJ2-6; D is perhaps TRBD2 (6 bases). The V end was cut by 0 bases, the J end by 0 bases, with 10 bases between. The length of the CDR3 is 17 residues. Germline V gives CDR1 SGDLS, CDR2 YYNGEE.

This clonotype turned up a few times. The chain couples TRBV10-3 to TRBJ2-2, with 8 bases that match TRBD1. The CDR3 spans 14 residues. CDR1 and CDR2 from the germline V gene are ENHRY and SYGVKD. J lost 4 bases, V lost 10 bases, and 8 bases had no gene match. CDR3: CASRTDRATGELFF. For the CDR3, the DNA is TGTGCCAGCAGAACGGACAGGGCCACCGGGGAGCTGTTTTTT.

The chain recombines TRBV4-1 with TRBJ1-1; 7 bases are shared with TRBD1. The V segment lost 4 bases and the J segment 11 bases; nucleotides outside the gene matches: 7. The CDR3 extends over 12 amino acids. CDR1 and CDR2 (germline): MGHRA, YSYEKL. This chain's CDR3 is CASSRVQGWAFF. The CDR3 DNA sequence: TGCGCCAGCAGCCGGGTACAGGGGTGGGCTTTCTTT.

This clonotype was recorded many times. This chain connects TRBV12-3 or TRBV12-4 to TRBJ1-1; a weak D match, TRBD1 (6 bases). V lost 3 bases and J 1 base, leaving 12 bases between the germline ends. This CDR3 comprises 15 residues. The CDR3 is CASSLLGGSNTEAFF. CDR3 bases: TGTGCCAGCAGTTTGCTTGGGGGCTCGAACACTGAAGCTTTCTTT.

This clonotype appeared many times. The chain joins TRBV10-3 to TRBJ2-5; possibly TRBD1 for D (5 bases). The CDR3 is made up of 14 amino acids. Germline V gives CDR1 ENHRY, CDR2 SYGVKD. The ends were cut back, 4 bases at V and 3 bases at J, with 12 bases in the middle. The CDR3 region has the DNA TGTGCCATCAGTGCTAGGGGTCACGAAGAGACCCAGTACTTC. It codes for CAISARGHEETQYF.

The V gene is TRBV25-1, the J gene TRBJ1-6; 9 nucleotides match TRBD1. The CDR3 is 13 amino acids. Germline CDR1 MGHDK, CDR2 SYGVNS. The CDR3 is CAYATGGRSPLHF. The CDR3 DNA reads TGTGCTTATGCGACAGGGGGTAGGTCACCCCTCCACTTT.

This clonotype was detected many times. The chain links TRBV9 to TRBJ1-2, with 9 bases lining up with TRBD1. Trimming at V came to 3 bases and at J to 4 bases, leaving 7 bases not matched to a gene. Germline V gene data show CDR1 as SGDLS and CDR2 as YYNGEE. CDR3 length: 15 residues. CDR3 sequence: CASSEGTGKFYGYTF. The CDR3 region has the DNA TGTGCCAGCAGCGAGGGGACAGGGAAATTCTATGGCTACACCTTC. The entire variable domain, with the rest obtained from reference TRBV9 and TRBJ1-2, is as follows: DSGVTQTPKHLITATGQRVTLRCSPRSGDLSVYWYQQSLDQGLQFLIQYYNGEERAKGNILERFSAQQFPDLHSELNLSSLELGDSALYFCASSEGTGKFYGYTFGSGTRLTVV.

Remarks on this clonotype: A read error may account for a junction end that differs from germline. This chain joins TRBV30 and TRBJ1-2; no definite D call. This CDR3 is built from 13 residues. CDR1 is GTSNPN and CDR2 is SVGIG in the germline V gene (reference sequence). The DNA for the CDR3 is TGTGCCTGGAGTGTGTCTGGGAACTATGGCTATACCTTC. It codes for CAWSVSGNYGYTF.

The chain employs TRBV7-9 and TRBJ2-7; 11 positions match TRBD1. Unmatched junction bases numbered 6, after V lost 2 bases and J lost 3 bases. The CDR3 has 16 amino acids. From germline, CDR1 is SEHNR and CDR2 FQNEAQ (reference sequence). The DNA for the CDR3 is TGTGCCAGCAGCTTACCCAGGACAGGGGGCCTCTACGAGCAGTACTTC. Protein: CASSLPRTGGLYEQYF.

This clonotype was observed a handful of times. V usage is TRBV2 and J usage is TRBJ1-5; no reliable D call. Deletions cut 5 bases from V and 0 bases from J, with 11 bases between. This CDR3 has 15 amino acids. Germline CDR1 SNHLY, CDR2 FYNNEI. Here the CDR3 reads CASSYWAGSNQPQHF. The CDR3 DNA is TGTGCCAGCAGTTACTGGGCAGGTAGCAATCAGCCCCAGCATTTT.

The chain combines TRBV7-8 with TRBJ2-6; no reliable D call. The V end lost 1 base, the J end lost 14 bases, and 0 bases lay between the germline ends. Germline-derived CDR1 and CDR2 are SGHVS and FQNEAQ. The CDR3 length is 9 residues. The DNA for the CDR3 is TGTGCCAGCAGCTTAGTCCTGACTTTC. It is translated as CASSLVLTF.

This clonotype showed up many times. The chain carries TRBV12-3 or TRBV12-4 and TRBJ1-1; a weak D match, TRBD1 (6 bases). V was clipped by 6 bases and J by 4 bases, with 18 bases between them. The CDR3 has 15 amino acids. This chain's CDR3 is CASRLNRVGATEAFF. The CDR3 nucleotides are TGTGCCAGCAGGTTAAACAGGGTTGGAGCCACTGAAGCTTTCTTT.